The rows below give T cell receptor beta chains drawn from one sample of a study of shared clonotypes between healthy human individuals. Profiled with immunoSEQ multiplex PCR; TCRdb holds only in-frame clones, not every one. The table records some 1.5 million clones, approximately 96% of them present only once. The specimen sequenced was naive CD4+ T cells sorted from blood. The receptors stem from a man younger than 45 in good health. Each CDR3 is given without its conserved first and last residue.

j_gene	v_gene	CDR3aa
TRBJ2-7	TRBV5-4	ASSWTGSYEQY
TRBJ1-5	TRBV19	ASSIGDRVNQPQH
TRBJ1-1	TRBV18	ASSPDRGTWNTEAF
TRBJ2-7	TRBV11-2	ASSFRAEQY
TRBJ2-5	TRBV7-2	ASSLAAPETQY
TRBJ2-3	TRBV29-1	SVDKRRAGNTQY
TRBJ1-5	TRBV5-1	ASSLDGSQPQH
TRBJ2-2	TRBV5-4	ASSLQAGSPGELF
TRBJ2-7	TRBV4-1	ASSHSGQNYEQY
TRBJ1-1	TRBV29-1	SVGLSGTEAF
TRBJ2-2	TRBV29-1	SVEGSSPTGELF
TRBJ2-2	TRBV15	ATSPGLAGSGELF
TRBJ1-1	TRBV5-1	ASSLGGGAFESEAF
TRBJ2-1	TRBV9	ASSVRPEVFSYNEQF
TRBJ2-7	TRBV28	ASRMASGSSYEQY
TRBJ2-7	TRBV14	ASSQGLIPLYEQY
TRBJ2-5	TRBV7-2	ASRDTGGSETQY
TRBJ2-1	TRBV5-1	ASGLGTGGYNEQF
TRBJ2-7	TRBV14	ASSQGLGSYEQY
TRBJ2-5	TRBV2	ARGQETQY
TRBJ1-2	TRBV6-1	ASSEADAGWNYGYT
TRBJ2-1	TRBV7-2	ASSLGVHEQF
TRBJ2-3	TRBV7-2	ASSLVPSAGTQY
TRBJ2-3	TRBV21-1	ASSKAKVTSGVWSRDTDTQY
TRBJ2-7	TRBV5-4	ASSLDLFGERQHYEQY
TRBJ2-6	TRBV4-3	ASSRDWPQASGANVLT
TRBJ2-3	TRBV7-6	ASSLFELSSTDTQY
TRBJ2-4	TRBV5-1	ASSTGAREENIQY
TRBJ2-5	TRBV7-9	ASSLDGVIQETQY
TRBJ2-1	TRBV9	ASSAQRGGVGLYNEQF
TRBJ2-7	TRBV15	ATSRLADEQY
TRBJ2-2	TRBV29-1	SVAPGGTGELF
TRBJ2-7	TRBV27	ASSQLGRMGYEQY
TRBJ2-3	TRBV5-4	ASSAPSATDTQY
TRBJ1-2	TRBV5-4	ASSKAETGNYGYT
TRBJ2-1	TRBV10-3	AIRLAGEVYEQF
TRBJ2-1	TRBV21-1	ASSPHRAPRPYNEQF
TRBJ2-6	TRBV5-1	ASSLDNRVSGANVLT
TRBJ1-2	TRBV6-5	ASSSGQGDGYT
TRBJ1-1	TRBV14	ASSQDQGITEAF
TRBJ2-7	TRBV2	ASRQAVSLGSYEQY
TRBJ2-3	TRBV28	ASSFPGLAGEGTQY
TRBJ1-5	TRBV28	ASSFGTPTLLLH
TRBJ2-7	TRBV29-1	SADAGTGPYEQY
TRBJ2-1	TRBV7-9	ASSIRTAGSYNEQF
TRBJ2-3	TRBV6-6	ASSYGGRGSTDTQY
TRBJ2-7	TRBV18	ASSPARDRDYEQY
TRBJ2-1	TRBV4-3	ASSQATGGFYNEQF
TRBJ2-7	TRBV5-6	ASSFSSGSFYEQY
TRBJ2-7	TRBV29-1	SVVAGQVGEQY
TRBJ1-2	TRBV2	ASREQDNDGYT
TRBJ2-1	TRBV5-1	ASSLWGYEGQF
TRBJ2-7	TRBV18	ASSPRELAPIFPPYEQY
TRBJ2-2	TRBV7-9	ASSLAQTSATGELF
TRBJ2-1	TRBV4-2	ASSQVRRERGANEQF
TRBJ2-2	TRBV9	ASSGGLASGELF
TRBJ2-3	TRBV11-3	ASSKSTDTQY